This record covers a single TCR beta chain. As yet, its antigen is unknown. Different DNA sequences within this sample yield the same CDR3. The entry originates in a study of shared clonotypes between healthy human individuals. Whole-study findings and limits: Clonotypes shared by all four sorted-subset donors had higher generation probabilities than non-shared clonotypes. Sequencing depth was a factor that was expected to affect clonotype sharing among donors.

CD45RO-negative CD8 cells positively selected for CCR7 made up the naive population, which excluded terminally differentiated effector memory CD45RA+ cells. There were no recent acute infections or vaccinations among the donors, who were healthy HIV-negative adults. Repertoires were generated with immunoSEQ multiplex PCR, while TCRdb's copy carries only in-frame clones and drops some. The sample records approximately 2,000,000 clones, just over 90% being singletons. The TCR originated in a man younger than 35 in good health. Some clones in this sample may be carry-over from other donors' samples. Material: naive CD8+ T cells from PBMCs.

CDR3 DNA: TGTGCCAGCAGCCCCGGACTAGCGGGTTTGACCGGGGAGCTGTTTTTT. Its translation: CASSPGLAGLTGELFF. This chain links TRBV9 with TRBJ2-2; 11 bases are shared with TRBD2. Germline loops: CDR1 SGDLS, CDR2 YYNGEE. After removal of 4 bases from V and 5 bases from J, the junction contained 7 bases not matched to a gene. This CDR3 has 16 residues.